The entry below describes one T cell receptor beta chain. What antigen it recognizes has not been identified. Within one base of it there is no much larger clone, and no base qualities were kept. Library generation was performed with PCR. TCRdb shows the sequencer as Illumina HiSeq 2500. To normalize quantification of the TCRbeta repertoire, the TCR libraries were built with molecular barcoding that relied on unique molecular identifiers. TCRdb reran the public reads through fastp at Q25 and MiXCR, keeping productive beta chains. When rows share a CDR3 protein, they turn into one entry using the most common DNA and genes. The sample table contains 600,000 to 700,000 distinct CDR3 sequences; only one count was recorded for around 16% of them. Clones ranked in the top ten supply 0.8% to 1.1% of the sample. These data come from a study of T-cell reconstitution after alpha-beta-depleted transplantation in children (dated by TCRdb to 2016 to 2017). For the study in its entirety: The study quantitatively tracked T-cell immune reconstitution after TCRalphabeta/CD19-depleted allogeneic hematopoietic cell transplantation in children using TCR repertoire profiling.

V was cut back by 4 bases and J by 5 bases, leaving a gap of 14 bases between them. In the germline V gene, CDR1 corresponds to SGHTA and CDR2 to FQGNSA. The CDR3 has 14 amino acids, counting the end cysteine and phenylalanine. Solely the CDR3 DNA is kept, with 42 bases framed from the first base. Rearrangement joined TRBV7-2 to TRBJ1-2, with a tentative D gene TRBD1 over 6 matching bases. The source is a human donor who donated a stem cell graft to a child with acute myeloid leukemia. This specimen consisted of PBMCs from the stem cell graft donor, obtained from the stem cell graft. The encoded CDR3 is CASSSSGGLYGYTF. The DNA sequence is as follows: TGTGCCAGCAGCTCGTCCGGGGGCCTTTATGGCTACACCTTC.